This entry describes one T cell receptor (beta chain). This entry comes from a study of shared clonotypes between healthy human individuals. Measured with immunoSEQ multiplex PCR; TCRdb has only the in-frame clones, and not every one. The table has some 2.1 million clones, 85% to 95% seen once; the top ten hold about 1.1%. CDR1 and CDR2 from the germline V gene are ENHRY and SYGVKD. The CDR3 consists of 15 residues. Trimming shortened V by 3 bases and J by 2 bases, and 13 bases separated the two germline ends. As defined, naive CD8 cells were CD45RO-negative and positively selected for CCR7, with terminally differentiated effector memory CD45RA+ cells excluded.

The clonotype comes from a man between 18 and 35 years old in good health. The V call is TRBV10-3, the J call TRBJ1-1; no clear D. Sequenced sample: naive CD8+ T cells sorted from blood. The CDR3 here is CAISEAAIGNTEAFF. CDR3 in DNA: TGTGCCATCAGTGAAGCGGCAATCGGAAACACTGAAGCTTTCTTT.